The table lists the clone carrying this TCR beta chain with many counts. What it recognizes is unknown. This beta chain lies outside the target of a library built for alpha chains; its clone size means little. Every cDNA TCR molecule received its own unique molecular identifier. In TCRdb, the 5' RACE reads were re-called with MiXCR into one record per CDR3 protein. Of approximately 9,700 distinct CDR3 sequences listed, less than 15% are singletons. The sample comes from a study of spatial heterogeneity in lung cancer. Study-level points and caveats: One measure, the expanded intratumoral alpha and beta TCR count, tracked tumor mutation counts.

Time point indicated: sample taken at primary tumor resection. The CDR3 extends over 14 amino acids. Germline assignment: CDR1 SGHTA and CDR2 FQGNSA. Trimming took 5 bases from V and 5 from J; bases not matched to a gene: 5. The genes are TRBV7-2 and TRBJ2-3; 9 bases line up with TRBD2. This sample comprised lung tumor tissue, obtained at surgery. The TCR sequence derives from a male donor with early-stage non-small cell lung cancer. In nucleotides, the CDR3 is TGTGCCAGCAGCCCGGGACTAGCCATAGATACGCAGTATTTT. This codes for CASSPGLAIDTQYF.